The 19 T cell receptor beta chains presented below share a single source sample, sequenced in a study of cytotoxic CD8 clonotypes in ibrutinib-treated CLL. Assay used: immunoSEQ multiplex PCR; TCRdb lists only in-frame clones, some missing. The repertoire holds about 200,000 clones, with over 65% as singletons. The input for sequencing was PBMCs, taken after 12 months of ibrutinib treatment. The receptors here all came from a human donor with chronic lymphocytic leukemia.

The sample holds a few counts of this clone. The V gene is TRBV18, the J gene TRBJ1-6; a weak D match, TRBD1 (6 bases). CDR1 KGHSH and CDR2 LQKENI come from the germline V gene. The CDR3 covers 14 residues. The V end was cut by 8 bases, the J end by 5 bases, with 13 bases between. The CDR3 DNA follows: TGTGCCAGCGCAGCAAACAGGGATAATTCACCCCTCCACTTT. It translates to CASAANRDNSPLHF.

This clone has more than one count but fewer than ten. This chain links TRBV11-2 with TRBJ1-2, with 10 bases fitting TRBD1. The CDR3 has 15 amino acids. Germline values: CDR1 SGHAT, CDR2 FQNNGV. V shed 5 bases, J shed 7 bases, and the junction held 10 bases outside the gene matches. CDR3 residues: CASSQMDRGKSGYTF. CDR3 coding DNA: TGTGCCAGCAGCCAGATGGACAGGGGGAAGTCTGGCTACACCTTC.

The chain couples TRBV5-1 to TRBJ1-6; weak D call: TRBD1 (5 bases). Germline CDR1 reads SGHRS; CDR2 reads YFSETQ. V was shortened by 3 bases and J by 10 bases, with 14 bases between the two germline ends. The CDR3 is 14 amino acids. In DNA form, the CDR3 reads TGCGCCAGCAGCTCCCAGGGTGTCGGCTCACCCCTCCACTTT. This encodes CASSSQGVGSPLHF.

The chain couples TRBV28 to TRBJ2-7, with 12 bases aligning to TRBD2. The germline V gene has CDR1 MDHEN and CDR2 SYDVKM. J lost 2 bases, V lost 2 bases, and 1 base had no gene match. This CDR3 region has 15 residues. The CDR3 loop reads CASSLLAGGPYEQYF. CDR3 DNA: TGTGCCAGCAGTTTACTAGCGGGAGGGCCCTACGAGCAGTACTTC.

This chain uses TRBV6-5 with TRBJ1-5, with D perhaps TRBD1 (5 bases). CDR3 length: 13 residues. The germline CDR1 and CDR2 sequences are MNHEY and SVGAGI. With 9 bases removed from V and 3 bases from J, the gap between germline ends came to 12 bases. In nucleotides, the CDR3 is TGTGCCAGTAAACGAGGGACCAATCAGCCCCAGCATTTT. The encoded protein is CASKRGTNQPQHF.

This chain uses TRBV18 with TRBJ1-1; D uncertain. Germline values: CDR1 KGHSH, CDR2 LQKENI. The germline V and J ends were trimmed by 3 bases and 1 base, with 9 bases remaining between them. This CDR3 has 14 amino acids. The CDR3 DNA reads as TGTGCCAGCTCACCCTTGACCGAGAACACTGAAGCTTTCTTT. This sequence encodes CASSPLTENTEAFF. Looking up the rest from reference TRBV18 and TRBJ1-1 gives the full variable domain: NAGVMQNPRHLVRRRGQEARLRCSPMKGHSHVYWYRQLPEEGLKFMVYLQKENIIDESGMPKERFSAEFPKEGPSILRIQQVVRGDSAAYFCASSPLTENTEAFFGQGTRLTVV.

The chain recombines TRBV5-6 with TRBJ1-1, with 8 bases that match TRBD1. The J segment lost 1 base and the V segment lost 0 bases, leaving 5 bases of the junction unmatched. CDR1 and CDR2 (germline): SGHDT, YYEEEE. The CDR3 is 16 amino acids. The DNA of the CDR3 is TGTGCCAGCAGCTTGGACAGGGGGTTGAGGAACACTGAAGCTTTCTTT. Protein sequence: CASSLDRGLRNTEAFF.

This clone was seen a handful of times. This chain joins TRBV30 and TRBJ2-5, with D possibly being TRBD2 (7 bases). V lost 4 bases and J 5 bases, leaving 17 bases between the germline ends. CDR3 length: 14 residues. CDR1 is GTSNPN and CDR2 is SVGIG in the germline V gene (reference sequence). The CDR3 spells CAWTPPGGAETQYF. The CDR3 nucleotides read TGTGCCTGGACCCCGCCGGGGGGCGCGGAGACCCAGTACTTC. Drawing the rest from reference TRBV30 and TRBJ2-5, the complete variable domain is SQTIHQWPATLVQPVGSPLSLECTVEGTSNPNLYWYRQAAGRGLQLLFYSVGIGQISSEVPQNLSASRPQDRQFILSSKKLLLSDSGFYLCAWTPPGGAETQYFGPGTRLLVL.

The rearrangement uses TRBV7-2 and TRBJ2-1; tentative D call: TRBD2 (6 bases). The germline CDR1 and CDR2 sequences are SGHTA and FQGNSA. This CDR3 is built from 14 residues. The germline V and J ends were trimmed by 11 bases and 1 base, with 15 bases remaining between them. For the CDR3, the DNA is TGTGCCGGAGGGCGGGATACTTCCTACAATGAGCAGTTCTTC. Translating gives CAGGRDTSYNEQFF.

The chain employs TRBV5-6 and TRBJ1-4; D is ambiguous. CDR1 is SGHDT, CDR2 YYEEEE, per germline. V lost 1 base and J lost 0, with 7 bases in between. There are 15 residues in the CDR3. In nucleotides, the CDR3 is TGTGCCAGCAGCTTGTACGGTGCAACTAATGAAAAACTGTTTTTT. The encoded protein is CASSLYGATNEKLFF. The whole variable domain, remainder taken from reference TRBV5-6 and TRBJ1-4, is DAGVTQSPTHLIKTRGQQVTLRCSPKSGHDTVSWYQQALGQGPQFIFQYYEEEERQRGNFPDRFSGHQFPNYSSELNVNALLLGDSALYLCASSLYGATNEKLFFGSGTQLSVL.

This clone was seen a few times. J is TRBJ2-1 and V is TRBV11-3; D gene uncertain. Trimming removed 1 base from V and 7 bases from J, with 8 bases in between. Germline V gene lookup returns CDR1 SGHNT and CDR2 YENEEA. This CDR3 is 13 amino acids long. The CDR3 protein is CASSLGSVNEQFF. The CDR3 nucleotides read TGTGCCAGCAGCTTAGGATCAGTGAATGAGCAGTTCTTC.

This clone was observed a handful of times. V usage is TRBV5-6 and J usage is TRBJ2-5; perhaps TRBD2 as D (6 bases). Germline V CDR1 and CDR2: SGHDT, YYEEEE. This CDR3 region has 15 residues. Trimming took 0 bases from V and 1 from J, leaving 10 bases between them. The CDR3 loop reads CASSLELARQETQYF. The CDR3 bases are TGTGCCAGCAGCTTGGAACTAGCTCGCCAAGAGACCCAGTACTTC.

The genes are TRBV6-5 and TRBJ1-6, with 8 nucleotides matching TRBD1. The germline gives CDR1 MNHEY, CDR2 SVGAGI. V shed 7 bases and J 6 bases; nucleotides not matched to a gene: 5. The CDR3 is made up of 14 amino acids. The CDR3 DNA reads TGTGCCAGCACCCGGACAGGGATTAATTCACCCCTCCACTTT. Amino acids: CASTRTGINSPLHF.

A few counts support this clone. The chain is built from TRBV28 and TRBJ1-1; D ambiguous. V lost 8 bases, J lost 8 bases, and 15 bases lay in between. CDR3 size: 12 residues. CDR1 and CDR2 from the germline V gene are MDHEN and SYDVKM. CDR3 nucleotide sequence: TGTGCCAGCCATTCCCCTGGGCCCGAAGCTTTCTTT. Translation gives CASHSPGPEAFF.

CDR3 residues: CAWSAGTSFYNEQFF. CDR3 sequence (DNA): TGTGCCTGGAGTGCCGGGACTAGTTTTTACAATGAGCAGTTCTTC. This chain links TRBV30 with TRBJ2-1; 8 bases align to TRBD2. The CDR3 runs to 15 residues. V gave up 1 base and J gave up 4 bases; unmatched junction bases: 6. Germline V lookup: CDR1 GTSNPN, CDR2 SVGIG (reference sequence).

This clone turned up a few times. The chain couples TRBV15 to TRBJ1-2, with D perhaps TRBD1 (5 bases). V was clipped by 6 bases and J by 5 bases, with 16 bases between them. Per germline, CDR1 LNHNV and CDR2 YYDKDF (reference sequence). The CDR3 loop spans 14 amino acids. The CDR3 DNA reads TGTGCCACCAGAAACGCAGGGAATGGGTATGGCTACACCTTC. Translated, it gives CATRNAGNGYGYTF.

The V call is TRBV9, the J call TRBJ2-1; 12 bases agree with TRBD1. Germline CDR1 reads SGDLS; CDR2 reads YYNGEE. The CDR3 is made up of 18 amino acids. V was clipped by 0 bases and J by 8 bases; unmatched bases: 12. CDR3: CASSVEGAAGTGGDEQFF. CDR3 sequence (DNA): TGTGCCAGCAGCGTAGAAGGGGCGGCGGGGACAGGGGGCGATGAGCAGTTCTTC.

The chain recombines TRBV18 with TRBJ2-3; D unresolved. Trimming left V 2 bases short and J 5 bases short, with 5 bases between. The CDR3 has 12 residues. Germline CDR1 KGHSH, CDR2 LQKENI. CDR3 nucleotides: TGTGCCAGCTCACCAACCCAAGATACGCAGTATTTT. Protein sequence: CASSPTQDTQYF.

V usage is TRBV29-1 and J usage is TRBJ2-7; 10 nucleotides agree with TRBD1. The V gene's germline CDR1 is SQVTM and CDR2 ANQGSEA. V lost 6 bases, J lost 4 bases, and 3 bases stayed unmatched. The length of the CDR3 is 12 residues. CDR3 region: CSVAGQGYEQYF. The CDR3 coding sequence is TGCAGCGTGGCGGGACAGGGGTACGAGCAGTACTTC.